This TCR beta chain was identified during a study of blood T cell repertoires in COVID-19. Study in general: The origin of the acute and convalescent COVID-19 samples was the United States, Italy and Spain.

The CDR3 spans 16 residues. V shed 11 bases, J shed 5 bases, and the junction held 11 bases outside the gene matches. The germline CDR1 and CDR2 sequences are MDHEN and SYDVKM. Methods used by the authors: Estimated nucleated cell counts came from reference gene primer amplification. Sequenced by immunoSEQ multiplex PCR; TCRdb stores in-frame clones only, minus some. The D gene and trimming were derived from the DNA, and the V and J assignments and clone size from that table. Of roughly 68,000 clones listed, about 91% are singletons. The TCR was taken from a woman aged 45 to 65 with active COVID-19. The sample was peripheral blood. The chain is built from TRBV28 and TRBJ2-1, with TRBD2 matching 14 bases. CDR3 nucleotides: TGTGCCGGAAGGGCCGGGACTAGCGGGGGTAACAATGAGCAGTTCTTC. Protein: CAGRAGTSGGNNEQFF.